This T cell receptor (beta chain) was recorded in a study of T-cell reconstitution after alpha-beta-depleted transplantation in children. Points from the study as a whole: Expanded clones from the graft, numbering several hundred, reportedly supplied alpha-beta T cells about two months after transplant.

On this clonotype itself: Its specificity is unknown.

Unique molecular identifiers were incorporated during preparation of the TCRbeta library. TCRdb re-called the PCR reads through MiXCR, storing one row per CDR3 protein. The sample holds fewer than 700,000 distinct CDR3 sequences, 10% to 15% seen once. V was cut by 1 base and J by 6 bases, with 13 bases left in between. The germline gives CDR1 MDHEN, CDR2 SYDVKM. The CDR3 has 14 amino acids. The origin of this receptor is a male patient between 5 and 17 years old who had a stem cell transplant for acute myeloid leukemia, so the T cells may come from the graft donor. V usage is TRBV28 and J usage is TRBJ2-7; tentatively, D is TRBD1 or TRBD2 (7 bases each). The starting material was PBMCs, mostly from graft donor cells, obtained 360 days after TCRalphabeta/CD19-depleted stem cell transplant. The CDR3 reads CASSLSPGGAEQYF. As DNA, the CDR3 is TGTGCCAGCAGTTTATCCCCAGGGGGGGCCGAGCAGTACTTC. Combining the CDR3 with reference TRBV28 and TRBJ2-7 gives the whole variable domain DVKVTQSSRYLVKRTGEKVFLECVQDMDHENMFWYRQDPGLGLRLIYFSYDVKMKEKGDIPEGYSVSREKKERFSLILESASTNQTSMYLCASSLSPGGAEQYFGPGTRLTVT.